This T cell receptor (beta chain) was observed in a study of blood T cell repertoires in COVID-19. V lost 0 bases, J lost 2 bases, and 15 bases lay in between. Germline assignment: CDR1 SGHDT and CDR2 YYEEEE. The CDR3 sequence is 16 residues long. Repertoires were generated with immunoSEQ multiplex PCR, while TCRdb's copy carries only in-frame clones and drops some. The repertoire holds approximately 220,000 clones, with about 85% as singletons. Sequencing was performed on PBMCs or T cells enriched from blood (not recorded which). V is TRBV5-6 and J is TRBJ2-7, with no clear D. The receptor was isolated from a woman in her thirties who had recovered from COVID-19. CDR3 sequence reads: CASSLGAGRRAYEQYF. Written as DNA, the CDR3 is TGTGCCAGCAGCTTGGGTGCCGGCAGGCGAGCCTACGAGCAGTACTTC. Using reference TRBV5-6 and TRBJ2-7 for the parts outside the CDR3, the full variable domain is DAGVTQSPTHLIKTRGQQVTLRCSPKSGHDTVSWYQQALGQGPQFIFQYYEEEERQRGNFPDRFSGHQFPNYSSELNVNALLLGDSALYLCASSLGAGRRAYEQYFGPGTRLTVT.